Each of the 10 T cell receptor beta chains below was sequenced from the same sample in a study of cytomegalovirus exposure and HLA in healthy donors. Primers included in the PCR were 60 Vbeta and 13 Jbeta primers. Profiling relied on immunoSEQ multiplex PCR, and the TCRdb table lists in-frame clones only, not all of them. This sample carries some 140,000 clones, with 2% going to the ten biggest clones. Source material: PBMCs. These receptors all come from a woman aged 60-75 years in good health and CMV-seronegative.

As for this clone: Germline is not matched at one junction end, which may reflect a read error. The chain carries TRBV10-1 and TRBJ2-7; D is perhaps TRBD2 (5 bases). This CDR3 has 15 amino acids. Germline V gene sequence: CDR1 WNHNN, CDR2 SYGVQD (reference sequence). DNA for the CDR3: TGCGCCAGCAGTGACCCAGGACGGGATTACTACGGGCAGTACTTC. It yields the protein CASSDPGRDYYGQYF.

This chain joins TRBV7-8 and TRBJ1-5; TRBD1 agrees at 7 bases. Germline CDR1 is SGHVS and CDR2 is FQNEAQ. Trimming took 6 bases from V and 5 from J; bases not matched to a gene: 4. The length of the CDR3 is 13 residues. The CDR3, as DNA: TGTGCCAGCAGAAGACAGGGAGATCAGCCCCAGCATTTT. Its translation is CASRRQGDQPQHF.

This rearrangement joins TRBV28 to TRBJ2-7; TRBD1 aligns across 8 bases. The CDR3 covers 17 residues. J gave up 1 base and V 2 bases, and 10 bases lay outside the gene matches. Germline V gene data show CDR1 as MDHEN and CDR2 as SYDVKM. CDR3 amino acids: CASSLDFRGRVSYEQYF. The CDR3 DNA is TGTGCCAGCAGTTTAGACTTCAGGGGGCGTGTATCCTACGAGCAGTACTTC.

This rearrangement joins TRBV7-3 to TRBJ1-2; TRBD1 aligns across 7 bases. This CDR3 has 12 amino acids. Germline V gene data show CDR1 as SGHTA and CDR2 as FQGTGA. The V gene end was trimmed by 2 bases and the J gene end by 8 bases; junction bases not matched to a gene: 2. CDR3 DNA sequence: TGTGCCAGCAGCTTACCAGGGGGAGGCTACACCTTC. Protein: CASSLPGGGYTF.

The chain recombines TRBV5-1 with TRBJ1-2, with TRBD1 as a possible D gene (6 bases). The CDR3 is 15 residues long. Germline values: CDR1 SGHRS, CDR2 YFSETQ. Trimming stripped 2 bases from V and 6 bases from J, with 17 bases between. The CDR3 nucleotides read TGCGCCAGCAGCTTTGGTGGGGGGGGCCGAGATGGCTACACCTTC. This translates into CASSFGGGGRDGYTF.

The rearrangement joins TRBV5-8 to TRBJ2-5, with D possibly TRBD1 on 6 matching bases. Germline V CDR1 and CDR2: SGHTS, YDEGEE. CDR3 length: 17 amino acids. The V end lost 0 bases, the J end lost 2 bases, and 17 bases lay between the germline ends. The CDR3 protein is CASSLGVRRGSQETQYF. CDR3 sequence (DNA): TGTGCCAGCAGCTTGGGGGTTCGCAGGGGATCGCAAGAGACCCAGTACTTC.

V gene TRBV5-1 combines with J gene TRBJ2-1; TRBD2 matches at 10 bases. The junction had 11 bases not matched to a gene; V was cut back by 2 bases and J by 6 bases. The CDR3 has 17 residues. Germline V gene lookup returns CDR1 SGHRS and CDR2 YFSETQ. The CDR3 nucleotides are TGCGCCAGCAGCTTCGCCTTAGCGGGAGGAGGCGGCAATGAGCAGTTCTTC. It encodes CASSFALAGGGGNEQFF.

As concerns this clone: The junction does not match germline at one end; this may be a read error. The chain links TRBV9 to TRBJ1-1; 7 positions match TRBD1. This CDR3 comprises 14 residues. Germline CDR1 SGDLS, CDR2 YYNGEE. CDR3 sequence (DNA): TGTGCCAGCAGCGCAGCGACAGGGAACCCTGAAGCTTTCTTT. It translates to CASSAATGNPEAFF.

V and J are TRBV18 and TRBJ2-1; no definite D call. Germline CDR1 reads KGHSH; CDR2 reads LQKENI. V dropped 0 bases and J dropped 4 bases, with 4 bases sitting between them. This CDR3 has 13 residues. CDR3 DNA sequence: TGTGCCAGCTCACCACCGACATACAATGAGCAGTTCTTC. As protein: CASSPPTYNEQFF.

The CDR3 DNA reads as TGCGCCAGCAGCTTGGCGCTAGCGGGGGGGGCAGATACGCAGTATTTT. Its translation: CASSLALAGGADTQYF. The J gene is TRBJ2-3, the V gene TRBV5-1; 12 bases are shared with TRBD2. The CDR3 is 16 residues long. With V trimmed by 0 bases and J by 4 bases, 3 bases remained unmatched. Germline CDR1 and CDR2: SGHRS and YFSETQ.